This entry concerns a single T cell receptor beta chain. This record belongs to a study of blood T cells in healthy people across ages. The second PCR ran roughly 6 to 12 cycles with a sample-barcoded 5' primer and J-beta primers. MiXCR, applied by TCRdb to the 5' RACE reads, yields one record per CDR3 protein. This table holds about 1,800,000 distinct CDR3 sequences, roughly 30% found once. Extraction of total RNA produced a minimum of 5 micrograms from each sample. This clonotype was sampled from a woman aged 25 to 39 in good health. The source material was blood.

The CDR3 bases are TGTGCCAGCAGCTTGACAGAGGGTACTACAGATACGCAGTATTTT. This encodes CASSLTEGTTDTQYF. The chain recombines TRBV5-6 with TRBJ2-3; D might be TRBD2 (5 bases). Germline V gene lookup returns CDR1 SGHDT and CDR2 YYEEEE. This CDR3 has 15 residues. The germline V and J ends were trimmed by 1 base and 3 bases, with 12 bases remaining between them.